Reported below is one T cell receptor beta chain. J gave up 1 base and V 0 bases, and 5 bases lay outside the gene matches. Germline V lookup: CDR1 MNHNS, CDR2 SASEGT. CDR3 length: 17 amino acids. The data originate from a study of blood T cell repertoires in COVID-19. Repertoires were generated with immunoSEQ multiplex PCR, while TCRdb's copy carries only in-frame clones and drops some. This sample yields about 200,000 clones, of which around 80% are seen a single time; less than 7% belongs to the top ten. This rearrangement joins TRBV6-1 to TRBJ2-7; 11 bases match TRBD2. Sequenced sample: peripheral blood. The receptor was isolated from a woman between 65 and 79 years old with acute or convalescent COVID-19. The CDR3 sequence: CASSEARGLAVSYEQYF. The CDR3 coding sequence is TGTGCCAGCAGTGAAGCGAGGGGACTAGCGGTTTCCTACGAGCAGTACTTC.